This T cell receptor (beta chain) was captured in a study of blood T cell repertoires in COVID-19. Study overall: Samples came from the United States, Italy and Spain, spanning acute and convalescent COVID-19.

Germline lookup yields CDR1 SGHDN and CDR2 FVKESK. With 5 bases clipped from V and 5 bases from J, the junction kept 8 bases outside the gene matches. The CDR3 contains 15 residues. Repertoires were generated with immunoSEQ multiplex PCR, while TCRdb's copy carries only in-frame clones and drops some. The table shows some 350,000 clones, with over 70% occurring only once. Cohort 3 recovered donors had two negative PCRs, clearance, or symptom resolution. The sample was PBMCs or T cells enriched from blood (not recorded which). This chain connects TRBV14 to TRBJ2-2; 7 nucleotides match TRBD1. This sequence originates from a young man who had recovered from COVID-19. The CDR3 DNA follows: TGTGCCAGCAGCTTACTGACAGGGAGAACCGGGGAGCTGTTTTTT. Translating gives CASSLLTGRTGELFF.